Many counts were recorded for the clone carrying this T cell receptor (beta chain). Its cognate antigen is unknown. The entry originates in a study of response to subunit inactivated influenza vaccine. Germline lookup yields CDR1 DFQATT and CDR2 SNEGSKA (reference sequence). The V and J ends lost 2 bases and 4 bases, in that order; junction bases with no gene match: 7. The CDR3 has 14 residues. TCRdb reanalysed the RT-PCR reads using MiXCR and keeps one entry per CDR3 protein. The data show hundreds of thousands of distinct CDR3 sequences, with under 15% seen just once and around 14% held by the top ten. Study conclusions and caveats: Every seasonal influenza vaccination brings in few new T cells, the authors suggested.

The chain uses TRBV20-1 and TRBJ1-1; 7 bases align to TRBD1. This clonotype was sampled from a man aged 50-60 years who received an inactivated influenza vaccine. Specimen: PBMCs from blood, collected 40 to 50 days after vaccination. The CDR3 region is CSARRGGAATEAFF. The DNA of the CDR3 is TGCAGTGCTAGAAGAGGGGGCGCCGCCACTGAAGCTTTCTTT.